The T cell receptor (beta chain) under discussion was sequenced for a study of T cells after yellow fever vaccination. Germline CDR1 reads ENHRY; CDR2 reads SYGVKD. The V end lost 2 bases, the J end lost 3 bases, and 7 bases lay between the germline ends. CDR3 size: 14 residues. Each CDR3 protein is one row after TCRdb ran MiXCR on the 5' RACE reads. Altogether just over 300,000 distinct CDR3 sequences are present, about 3.5% being singletons, with the ten largest covering 23%. The TCR originated in a man between 18 and 35 years old who received the YFV17D yellow fever vaccine. The chain couples TRBV10-3 to TRBJ2-2; D gene uncertain. Sample: PBMCs, taken on the day of the yellow fever booster vaccination. The DNA for the CDR3 is TGTGCCATCAGTGAGGAACAGTACACCGGGGAGCTGTTTTTT. This codes for CAISEEQYTGELFF.